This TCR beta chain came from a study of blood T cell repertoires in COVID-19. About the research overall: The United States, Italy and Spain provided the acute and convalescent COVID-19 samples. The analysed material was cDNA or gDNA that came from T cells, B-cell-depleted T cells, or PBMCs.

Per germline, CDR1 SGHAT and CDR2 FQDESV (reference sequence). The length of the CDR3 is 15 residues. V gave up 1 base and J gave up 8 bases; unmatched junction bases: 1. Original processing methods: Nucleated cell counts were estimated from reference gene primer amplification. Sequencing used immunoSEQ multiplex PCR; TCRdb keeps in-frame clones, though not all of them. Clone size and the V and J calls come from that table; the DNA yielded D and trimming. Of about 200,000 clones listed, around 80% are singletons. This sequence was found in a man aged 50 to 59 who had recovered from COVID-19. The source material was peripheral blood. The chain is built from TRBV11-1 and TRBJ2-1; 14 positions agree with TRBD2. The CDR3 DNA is TGTGCCAGCAGCTTAGGGGGACTAGCGGGAGATGAGCAGTTCTTC. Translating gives CASSLGGLAGDEQFF.